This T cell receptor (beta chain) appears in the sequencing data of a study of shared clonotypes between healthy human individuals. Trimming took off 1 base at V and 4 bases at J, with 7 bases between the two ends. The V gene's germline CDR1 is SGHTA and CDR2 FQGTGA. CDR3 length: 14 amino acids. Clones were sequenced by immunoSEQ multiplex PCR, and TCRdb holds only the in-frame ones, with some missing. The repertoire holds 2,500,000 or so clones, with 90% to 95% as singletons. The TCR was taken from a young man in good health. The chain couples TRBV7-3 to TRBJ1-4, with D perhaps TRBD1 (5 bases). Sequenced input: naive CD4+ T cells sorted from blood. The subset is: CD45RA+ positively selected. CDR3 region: CASSLKQVNEKLFF. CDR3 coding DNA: TGTGCCAGCAGCTTAAAACAGGTTAATGAAAAACTGTTTTTT.